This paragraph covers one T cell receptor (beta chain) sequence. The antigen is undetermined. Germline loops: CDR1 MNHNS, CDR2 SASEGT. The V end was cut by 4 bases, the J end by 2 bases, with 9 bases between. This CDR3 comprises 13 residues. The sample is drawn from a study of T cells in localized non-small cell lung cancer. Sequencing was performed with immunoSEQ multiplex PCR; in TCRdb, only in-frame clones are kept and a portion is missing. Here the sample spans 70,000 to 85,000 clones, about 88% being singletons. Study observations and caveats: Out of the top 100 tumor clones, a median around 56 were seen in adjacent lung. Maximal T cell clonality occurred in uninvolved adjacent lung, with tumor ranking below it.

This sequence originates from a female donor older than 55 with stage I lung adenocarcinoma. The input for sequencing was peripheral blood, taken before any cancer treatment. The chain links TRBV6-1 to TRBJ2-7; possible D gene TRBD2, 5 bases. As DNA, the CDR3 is TGTGCCAGCAGTGTGGAGGACCCCTACGAGCAGTACTTC. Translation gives CASSVEDPYEQYF.